This is a list of T cell receptor beta chains from one sample in a study of post-analysis software for immune sequencing data. One entry per CDR3 protein, called by TCRdb with MiXCR from the PCR reads. The sample includes about 540,000 distinct CDR3 sequences, roughly 34% of them seen just once. The material sequenced was blood. These receptors came from a girl under 18 with multiple sclerosis. Both conserved end residues are part of each CDR3. D genes are given only for firm matches. Clone size is not always given. Where it is, it says once, few, many or a class for expanded clones.

j_call: TRBJ1-5; d_call: NA; clone_size: few; v_call: TRBV6-5; cdr3_aa: CANLRIRDHQPQHF; cdr3_nt: TGTGCCAACCTTCGGATCAGGGATCATCAGCCCCAGCATTTT
j_call: TRBJ2-7; d_call: TRBD2; clone_size: NA; v_call: TRBV5-1; cdr3_aa: CASSSSRIAGGYEQYF; cdr3_nt: TGCGCCAGCAGCTCCTCCCGTATAGCGGGGGGTTACGAGCAGTACTTC
j_call: TRBJ2-1; d_call: NA; clone_size: NA; v_call: TRBV29-1; cdr3_aa: CSTSSYNEQFF; cdr3_nt: TGCAGCACGAGCTCCTACAATGAGCAGTTCTTC
j_call: TRBJ1-2; d_call: NA; clone_size: few; v_call: TRBV7-9; cdr3_aa: CASSPGERYGYTF; cdr3_nt: TGTGCCAGCAGCCCAGGGGAGCGGTATGGCTACACCTTC
j_call: TRBJ2-5; d_call: TRBD1; clone_size: NA; v_call: TRBV27; cdr3_aa: CASTRVPGQGFQGTQYF; cdr3_nt: TGTGCCAGCACCCGGGTACCGGGACAGGGTTTCCAAGGGACCCAGTACTTC
j_call: TRBJ1-2; d_call: NA; clone_size: many; v_call: TRBV7-9; cdr3_aa: CASSLAGTDYGYTF; cdr3_nt: TGTGCCAGCAGCTTAGCAGGGACGGACTATGGCTACACCTTC
j_call: TRBJ2-3; d_call: TRBD2; clone_size: NA; v_call: TRBV20-1; cdr3_aa: CSAPPSGLAATDTQYF; cdr3_nt: TGCAGTGCCCCGCCTTCGGGACTAGCGGCCACAGATACGCAGTATTTT
j_call: TRBJ2-7; d_call: NA; clone_size: NA; v_call: TRBV28; cdr3_aa: CASSFTGNNEQYF; cdr3_nt: TGTGCCAGCAGTTTTACAGGGAATAACGAGCAGTACTTC
j_call: TRBJ2-1; d_call: NA; clone_size: many; v_call: TRBV5-1; cdr3_aa: CASSRDVSSYNEQFF; cdr3_nt: TGCGCCAGCAGCCGAGACGTCAGCTCCTACAATGAGCAGTTCTTC
j_call: TRBJ2-3; d_call: TRBD2; clone_size: NA; v_call: TRBV2; cdr3_aa: CASSEEGGGAGDTQYF; cdr3_nt: TGTGCCAGCAGTGAGGAGGGCGGGGGGGCAGGAGATACGCAGTATTTT
j_call: TRBJ1-1; d_call: NA; clone_size: few; v_call: TRBV20-1; cdr3_aa: CSARERGRQDTEAFF; cdr3_nt: TGCAGTGCTAGAGAGAGGGGGAGACAGGACACTGAAGCTTTCTTT
j_call: TRBJ2-1; d_call: NA; clone_size: few; v_call: TRBV20-1; cdr3_aa: CSATRGPGRNEQFF; cdr3_nt: TGCAGTGCTACCCGAGGGCCAGGGAGAAATGAGCAGTTCTTC
j_call: TRBJ2-3; d_call: NA; clone_size: few; v_call: TRBV20-1; cdr3_aa: CSATGTSTDTQYF; cdr3_nt: TGCAGTGCTACCGGGACAAGCACAGATACGCAGTATTTT
j_call: TRBJ2-7; d_call: NA; clone_size: NA; v_call: TRBV5-1; cdr3_aa: CASSPERVGEQYF; cdr3_nt: TGCGCCAGCAGCCCCGAACGGGTAGGCGAGCAGTACTTC
j_call: TRBJ1-1; d_call: NA; clone_size: NA; v_call: TRBV7-3; cdr3_aa: CASSMDRNTEAFF; cdr3_nt: TGTGCCAGCAGCATGGACAGGAACACTGAAGCTTTCTTT
j_call: TRBJ2-2; d_call: TRBD1; clone_size: few; v_call: TRBV20-1; cdr3_aa: CSASSGGRRVRPNTGELFF; cdr3_nt: TGCAGTGCTAGCTCAGGGGGAAGACGAGTGAGGCCGAACACCGGGGAGCTGTTTTTT
j_call: TRBJ2-7; d_call: TRBD1; clone_size: few; v_call: TRBV7-9; cdr3_aa: CASSLEGGQGHEQYF; cdr3_nt: TGTGCCAGCAGCTTAGAGGGAGGACAGGGCCACGAGCAGTACTTC
j_call: TRBJ2-4; d_call: TRBD1; clone_size: few; v_call: TRBV15; cdr3_aa: CATSFSGGPKNIQYF; cdr3_nt: TGTGCCACCAGCTTCTCAGGGGGCCCCAAAAACATTCAGTACTTC
j_call: TRBJ1-2; d_call: NA; clone_size: few; v_call: TRBV5-1; cdr3_aa: CASAQIPQNTGAYGYTF; cdr3_nt: TGCGCCAGCGCCCAAATTCCCCAAAACACCGGGGCCTATGGCTACACCTTC
j_call: TRBJ2-7; d_call: NA; clone_size: NA; v_call: TRBV7-8; cdr3_aa: CASSRDIPYEQYF; cdr3_nt: TGTGCCAGCAGCAGGGACATTCCCTACGAGCAGTACTTC
j_call: TRBJ2-1; d_call: TRBD2; clone_size: NA; v_call: TRBV13; cdr3_aa: CASRRRLAGGRFFEQFF; cdr3_nt: TGTGCCAGCAGACGCAGACTAGCGGGGGGGAGATTTTTTGAGCAGTTCTTC
j_call: TRBJ2-5; d_call: NA; clone_size: few; v_call: TRBV12-3/TRBV12-4; cdr3_aa: CASSWTGGETQYF; cdr3_nt: TGTGCCAGCAGTTGGACAGGAGGGGAGACCCAGTACTTC
j_call: TRBJ2-1; d_call: TRBD1; clone_size: NA; v_call: TRBV29-1; cdr3_aa: CSAQGGSYNEQFF; cdr3_nt: TGCAGCGCCCAAGGGGGCAGCTACAATGAGCAGTTCTTC
j_call: TRBJ2-7; d_call: NA; clone_size: NA; v_call: TRBV29-1; cdr3_aa: CSVVSATYEQYF; cdr3_nt: TGCAGCGTTGTCTCAGCAACCTACGAGCAGTACTTC
j_call: TRBJ2-5; d_call: NA; clone_size: NA; v_call: TRBV9; cdr3_aa: CASSVAGTPGVHQETQYF; cdr3_nt: TGTGCCAGCAGCGTAGCCGGAACTCCAGGGGTCCACCAAGAGACCCAGTACTTC
j_call: TRBJ2-7; d_call: TRBD1; clone_size: NA; v_call: TRBV4-1; cdr3_aa: CASSQNTGTAYEQYF; cdr3_nt: TGCGCCAGCAGCCAAAACACCGGGACAGCCTACGAGCAGTACTTC
j_call: TRBJ2-5; d_call: TRBD2; clone_size: few; v_call: TRBV12-3/TRBV12-4; cdr3_aa: CASSFRRGGEETQYF; cdr3_nt: TGTGCCAGCAGTTTTCGGCGGGGGGGCGAAGAGACCCAGTACTTC
j_call: TRBJ1-5; d_call: NA; clone_size: NA; v_call: TRBV5-6; cdr3_aa: CASSLSLGAGQPQHF; cdr3_nt: TGTGCCAGCAGCTTGTCGTTGGGAGCGGGTCAGCCCCAGCATTTT
j_call: TRBJ2-1; d_call: NA; clone_size: NA; v_call: TRBV12-3/TRBV12-4; cdr3_aa: CASSKRGSSYNEQFF; cdr3_nt: TGTGCCAGCAGTAAACGGGGAAGCTCCTACAATGAGCAGTTCTTC
j_call: TRBJ2-3; d_call: NA; clone_size: NA; v_call: TRBV25-1; cdr3_aa: CASSESGRSDTQYF; cdr3_nt: TGTGCCAGCAGTGAATCCGGGAGATCAGATACGCAGTATTTT
j_call: TRBJ2-7; d_call: NA; clone_size: NA; v_call: TRBV7-7; cdr3_aa: CASSLAVGREYEQYF; cdr3_nt: TGTGCTAGCAGCTTAGCTGTCGGCAGGGAGTACGAGCAGTACTTC
j_call: TRBJ2-3; d_call: NA; clone_size: few; v_call: TRBV5-1; cdr3_aa: CASSWDKRTDTQYF; cdr3_nt: TGCGCCAGCAGCTGGGACAAACGCACAGATACGCAGTATTTT
j_call: TRBJ2-2; d_call: NA; clone_size: NA; v_call: TRBV9; cdr3_aa: CASSDLRGELFF; cdr3_nt: TGTGCCAGCAGCGACCTAAGAGGGGAGCTGTTTTTT
j_call: TRBJ2-4; d_call: NA; clone_size: NA; v_call: TRBV6-1; cdr3_aa: CASSVQGAKNIQYF; cdr3_nt: TGTGCCAGCAGTGTGCAGGGGGCCAAAAACATTCAGTACTTC
j_call: TRBJ2-5; d_call: NA; clone_size: few; v_call: TRBV20-1; cdr3_aa: CSRQLQETQYF; cdr3_nt: TGCAGCCGACAGCTCCAAGAGACCCAGTACTTC
j_call: TRBJ1-2; d_call: TRBD1; clone_size: NA; v_call: TRBV6-5; cdr3_aa: CASSPDRGRGYTF; cdr3_nt: TGTGCCAGCAGTCCGGACAGGGGCCGAGGCTACACCTTC
j_call: TRBJ2-5; d_call: TRBD2; clone_size: NA; v_call: TRBV6-1; cdr3_aa: CASSDGLAKETQYF; cdr3_nt: TGTGCCAGCAGTGATGGACTAGCGAAAGAGACCCAGTACTTC
j_call: TRBJ1-2; d_call: NA; clone_size: NA; v_call: TRBV7-9; cdr3_aa: CASSLAKPNYGYTF; cdr3_nt: TGTGCCAGCAGCTTGGCAAAGCCTAACTATGGCTACACCTTC
j_call: TRBJ2-1; d_call: TRBD1; clone_size: NA; v_call: TRBV12-3/TRBV12-4; cdr3_aa: CASSRYTGTGVYNEQFF; cdr3_nt: TGTGCCAGCAGTCGATACACCGGGACAGGGGTCTACAATGAGCAGTTCTTC
j_call: TRBJ2-5; d_call: NA; clone_size: NA; v_call: TRBV2; cdr3_aa: CASRTRGGETQYF; cdr3_nt: TGCGCCAGCAGGACAAGGGGCGGAGAGACCCAGTACTTC
j_call: TRBJ1-1; d_call: TRBD1; clone_size: few; v_call: TRBV29-1; cdr3_aa: CSVARQGGEAFF; cdr3_nt: TGCAGCGTTGCACGACAGGGCGGTGAAGCTTTCTTT
j_call: TRBJ2-3; d_call: NA; clone_size: many; v_call: TRBV9; cdr3_aa: CASSAEVSTDTQYF; cdr3_nt: TGTGCCAGCAGCGCAGAAGTGAGCACAGATACGCAGTATTTT
j_call: TRBJ1-1; d_call: NA; clone_size: NA; v_call: TRBV9; cdr3_aa: CASRATRGETEAFF; cdr3_nt: TGTGCCAGCAGAGCTACCAGGGGAGAGACTGAAGCTTTCTTT
j_call: TRBJ2-1; d_call: TRBD2; clone_size: NA; v_call: TRBV7-2; cdr3_aa: CASSATSGGYNEQFF; cdr3_nt: TGTGCCAGCAGCGCAACTAGCGGAGGCTACAATGAGCAGTTCTTC
j_call: TRBJ2-3; d_call: NA; clone_size: few; v_call: TRBV5-1; cdr3_aa: CASSLLGWQLNVRRPSTDTQYF; cdr3_nt: TGCGCCAGCAGCTTGCTCGGTTGGCAGCTAAACGTCCGAAGGCCCTCCACAGATACGCAGTATTTT
j_call: TRBJ1-6; d_call: NA; clone_size: once; v_call: TRBV3-1; cdr3_aa: CASSQEGGSPLHF; cdr3_nt: TGTGCCAGCAGCCAAGAAGGGGGTTCACCCCTCCACTTT
j_call: TRBJ2-3; d_call: NA; clone_size: NA; v_call: TRBV11-2; cdr3_aa: CASSLRGGISTDTQYF; cdr3_nt: TGTGCCAGCAGCTTAAGGGGCGGAATTAGCACAGATACGCAGTATTTT
j_call: TRBJ1-2; d_call: NA; clone_size: NA; v_call: TRBV20-1; cdr3_aa: CSAPRDTDYGYTF; cdr3_nt: TGCAGTGCCCCCCGGGACACGGACTATGGCTACACCTTC
j_call: TRBJ1-1; d_call: TRBD1; clone_size: few; v_call: TRBV20-1; cdr3_aa: CSAKADRGTEAFF; cdr3_nt: TGCAGTGCAAAAGCCGACAGGGGCACTGAAGCTTTCTTT
j_call: TRBJ1-2; d_call: NA; clone_size: NA; v_call: TRBV6-5; cdr3_aa: CASTNERGGYTF; cdr3_nt: TGTGCCAGCACCAATGAAAGGGGTGGCTACACCTTC
j_call: TRBJ2-4; d_call: NA; clone_size: NA; v_call: TRBV7-8; cdr3_aa: CASSLRWDTKNIQYF; cdr3_nt: TGTGCCAGCAGCTTAAGATGGGACACTAAAAACATTCAGTACTTC
j_call: TRBJ1-5; d_call: TRBD1; clone_size: NA; v_call: TRBV5-1; cdr3_aa: CASSYTGESNQPQHF; cdr3_nt: TGCGCCAGCAGCTATACAGGGGAGAGCAATCAGCCCCAGCATTTT
j_call: TRBJ2-5; d_call: TRBD1; clone_size: NA; v_call: TRBV20-1; cdr3_aa: CSARDLLDRDQETQYF; cdr3_nt: TGCAGTGCTAGAGATTTGCTGGACAGGGATCAAGAGACCCAGTACTTC
j_call: TRBJ2-7; d_call: TRBD2; clone_size: NA; v_call: TRBV20-1; cdr3_aa: CSARDRGGASYEQYF; cdr3_nt: TGCAGTGCTAGAGATCGGGGGGGTGCATCCTACGAGCAGTACTTC
j_call: TRBJ1-1; d_call: NA; clone_size: NA; v_call: TRBV12-3/TRBV12-4; cdr3_aa: CASGIMLGVLTDTEAFF; cdr3_nt: TGTGCCAGCGGAATTATGCTTGGGGTATTAACGGACACTGAAGCTTTCTTT
j_call: TRBJ2-5; d_call: NA; clone_size: few; v_call: TRBV20-1; cdr3_aa: CSAQNPLRETQYF; cdr3_nt: TGCAGTGCCCAGAATCCGCTCAGAGAGACCCAGTACTTC
j_call: TRBJ2-3; d_call: TRBD2; clone_size: NA; v_call: TRBV7-2; cdr3_aa: CASSFGLAGEITQYF; cdr3_nt: TGTGCCAGCAGCTTCGGTCTAGCGGGGGAGATTACGCAGTATTTT
j_call: TRBJ2-5; d_call: TRBD1; clone_size: few; v_call: TRBV28; cdr3_aa: CASSLLGTGGTKETQYF; cdr3_nt: TGTGCCAGTAGTTTACTAGGGACAGGGGGTACTAAAGAGACCCAGTACTTC
j_call: TRBJ2-6; d_call: NA; clone_size: NA; v_call: TRBV29-1; cdr3_aa: CSVEGQKGGSGANVLTF; cdr3_nt: TGCAGCGTTGAAGGGCAAAAAGGGGGCTCTGGGGCCAACGTCCTGACTTTC
j_call: TRBJ2-7; d_call: NA; clone_size: few; v_call: TRBV3-1; cdr3_aa: CASRGPAGPGEQYF; cdr3_nt: TGTGCCAGCAGGGGTCCCGCCGGCCCTGGCGAGCAGTACTTC